The present T cell receptor (beta chain) was sequenced within a study of blood T cell repertoires in COVID-19. Study background: Italy, Spain and the United States were the sources of the convalescent and acute COVID-19 samples. T cells, B-cell-depleted T cells, or PBMCs supplied cDNA or gDNA.

Methods used by the authors: Estimation of nucleated cell counts relied on the amplification of reference gene primers. Using immunoSEQ multiplex PCR, the repertoire was profiled, and TCRdb retains in-frame clones only, with some absent. V, J and clone size are taken as reported in that table, and D and trimming were inferred from the DNA itself. The sample lists 200,000 or so clones; over 75% were seen once. Patients of the Seattle cohort, enrolled during active infection, were followed longitudinally. CDR1 is SGDLS, CDR2 YYNGEE, per germline. The length of the CDR3 is 14 residues. Between the trimmed V and J ends, which lost 1 base and 3 bases, there was a span of 8 bases.

This clonotype originated in a person aged 70 to 79 with COVID-19, enrolled during active disease. The specimen sequenced was peripheral blood. The rearrangement uses TRBV9 and TRBJ1-3; maybe TRBD1 (6 bases). The CDR3 region has the DNA TGTGCCAGCAGCGTACAGGGGTTTGGAAACACCATATATTTT. Amino acids: CASSVQGFGNTIYF.